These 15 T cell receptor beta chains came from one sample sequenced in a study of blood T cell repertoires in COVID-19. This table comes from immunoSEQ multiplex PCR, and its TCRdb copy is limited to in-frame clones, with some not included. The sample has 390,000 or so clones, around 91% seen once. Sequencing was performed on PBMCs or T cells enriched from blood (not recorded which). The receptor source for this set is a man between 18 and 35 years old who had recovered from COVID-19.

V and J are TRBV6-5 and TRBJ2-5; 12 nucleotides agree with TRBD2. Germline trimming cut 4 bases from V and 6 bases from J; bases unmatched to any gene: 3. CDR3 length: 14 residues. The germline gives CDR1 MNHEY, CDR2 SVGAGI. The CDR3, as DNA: TGTGCCAGCAGTTTGACTAGCGGGAGAAAGACCCAGTACTTC. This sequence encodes CASSLTSGRKTQYF.

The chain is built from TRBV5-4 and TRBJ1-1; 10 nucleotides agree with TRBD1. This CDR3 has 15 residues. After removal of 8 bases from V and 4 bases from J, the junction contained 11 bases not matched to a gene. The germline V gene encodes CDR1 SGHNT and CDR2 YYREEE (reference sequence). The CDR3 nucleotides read TGTGCCAGTGAACTACATGGGACAGGGGTCACTGAAGCTTTCTTT. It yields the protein CASELHGTGVTEAFF. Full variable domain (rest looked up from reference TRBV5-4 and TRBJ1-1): ETGVTQSPTHLIKTRGQQVTLRCSSQSGHNTVSWYQQALGQGPQFIFQYYREEENGRGNFPPRFSGLQFPNYSSELNVNALELDDSALYLCASELHGTGVTEAFFGQGTRLTVV.

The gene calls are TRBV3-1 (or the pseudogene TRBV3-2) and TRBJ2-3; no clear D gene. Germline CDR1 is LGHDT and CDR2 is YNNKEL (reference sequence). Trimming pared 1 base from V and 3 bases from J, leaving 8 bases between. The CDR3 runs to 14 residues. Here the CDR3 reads CASSQGPSTDTQYF. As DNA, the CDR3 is TGTGCCAGCAGCCAAGGGCCCTCGACAGATACGCAGTATTTT.

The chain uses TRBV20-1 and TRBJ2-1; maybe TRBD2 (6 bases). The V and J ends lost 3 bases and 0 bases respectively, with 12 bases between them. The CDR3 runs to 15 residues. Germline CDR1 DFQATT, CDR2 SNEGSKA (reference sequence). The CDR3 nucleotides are TGCAGTGCTAGTTCGGCGGGACTCTCCTACAATGAGCAGTTCTTC. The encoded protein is CSASSAGLSYNEQFF.

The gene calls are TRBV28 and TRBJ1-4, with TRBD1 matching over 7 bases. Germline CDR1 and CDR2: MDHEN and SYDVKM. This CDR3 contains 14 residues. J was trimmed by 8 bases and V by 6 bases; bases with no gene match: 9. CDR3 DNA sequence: TGTGCCAGCAGAACCAGACAGGGAAAGGAAAAACTGTTTTTT. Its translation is CASRTRQGKEKLFF. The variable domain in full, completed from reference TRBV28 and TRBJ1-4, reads DVKVTQSSRYLVKRTGEKVFLECVQDMDHENMFWYRQDPGLGLRLIYFSYDVKMKEKGDIPEGYSVSREKKERFSLILESASTNQTSMYLCASRTRQGKEKLFFGSGTQLSVL.

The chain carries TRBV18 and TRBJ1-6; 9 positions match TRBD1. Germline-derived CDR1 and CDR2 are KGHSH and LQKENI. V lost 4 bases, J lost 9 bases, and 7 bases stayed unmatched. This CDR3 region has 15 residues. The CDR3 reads CASSRDRASGSPLHF. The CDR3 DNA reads TGTGCCAGCTCACGGGACAGGGCCTCGGGTTCACCCCTCCACTTT.

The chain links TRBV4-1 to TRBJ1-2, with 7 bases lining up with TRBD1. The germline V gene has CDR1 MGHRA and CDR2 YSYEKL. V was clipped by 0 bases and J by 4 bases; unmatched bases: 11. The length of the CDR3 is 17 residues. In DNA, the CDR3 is TGCGCCAGCAGCCAAGACCGGGACAGAAAATACCTCTATGGCTACACCTTC. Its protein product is CASSQDRDRKYLYGYTF.

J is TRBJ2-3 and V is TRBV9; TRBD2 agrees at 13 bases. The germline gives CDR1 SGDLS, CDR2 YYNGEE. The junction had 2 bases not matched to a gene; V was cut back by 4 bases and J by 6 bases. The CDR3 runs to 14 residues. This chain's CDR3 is CASSPTSGRDTQYF. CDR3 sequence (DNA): TGTGCCAGCAGCCCGACTAGCGGGAGGGATACGCAGTATTTT.

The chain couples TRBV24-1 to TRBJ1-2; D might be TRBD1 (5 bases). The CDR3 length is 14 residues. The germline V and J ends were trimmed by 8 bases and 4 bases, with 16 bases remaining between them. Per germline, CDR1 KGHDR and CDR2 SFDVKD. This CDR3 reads CATTPRQTIYGYTF. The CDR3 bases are TGTGCCACCACCCCTAGACAGACAATCTATGGCTACACCTTC.

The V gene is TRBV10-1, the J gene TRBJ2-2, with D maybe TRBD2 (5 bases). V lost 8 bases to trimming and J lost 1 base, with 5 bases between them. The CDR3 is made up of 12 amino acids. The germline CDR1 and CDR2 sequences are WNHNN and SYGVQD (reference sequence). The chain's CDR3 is CASRENTGELFF. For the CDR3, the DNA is TGCGCCAGCCGGGAGAACACCGGGGAGCTGTTTTTT.

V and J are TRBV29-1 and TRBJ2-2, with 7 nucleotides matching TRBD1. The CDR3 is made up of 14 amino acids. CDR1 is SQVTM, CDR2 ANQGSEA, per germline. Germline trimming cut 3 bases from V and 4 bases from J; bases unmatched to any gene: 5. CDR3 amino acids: CSVDRDSGTGELFF. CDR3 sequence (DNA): TGCAGCGTTGACCGGGACAGCGGCACCGGGGAGCTGTTTTTT.

The CDR3 here is CASSITGAGDRESYEQYF. DNA for the CDR3: TGTGCCAGTAGTATTACGGGAGCCGGGGACAGGGAATCCTACGAGCAGTACTTC. The chain recombines TRBV19 with TRBJ2-7; 9 bases map to TRBD1. This CDR3 comprises 18 residues. The ends lost 3 bases at V and 1 base at J; junction bases unmatched: 13. CDR1 LNHDA and CDR2 SQIVND come from the germline V gene (reference sequence).

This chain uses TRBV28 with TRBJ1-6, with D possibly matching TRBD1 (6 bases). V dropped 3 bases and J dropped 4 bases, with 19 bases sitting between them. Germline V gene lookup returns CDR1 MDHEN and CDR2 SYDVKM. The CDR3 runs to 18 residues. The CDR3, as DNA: TGTGCCAGCAGTTTTATACCTCTACAGGGCGGGTATAATTCACCCCTCCACTTT. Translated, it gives CASSFIPLQGGYNSPLHF.

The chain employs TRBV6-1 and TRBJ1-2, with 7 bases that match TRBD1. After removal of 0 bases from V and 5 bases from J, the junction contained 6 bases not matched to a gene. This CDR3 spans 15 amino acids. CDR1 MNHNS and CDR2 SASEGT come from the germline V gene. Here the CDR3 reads CASSEAWTGGYGYTF. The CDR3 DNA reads TGTGCCAGCAGTGAAGCTTGGACAGGCGGGTATGGCTACACCTTC.

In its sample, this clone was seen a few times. DNA for the CDR3: TGTGCCACCAGTGATACCGGGCAGGGGGGATCCTACGAGCAGTACTTC. Encoded protein: CATSDTGQGGSYEQYF. J is TRBJ2-7 and V is TRBV24-1, with TRBD1 as a possible D gene (7 bases). Trimming removed 3 bases from V and 1 base from J, with 15 bases in between. This CDR3 region has 16 residues. CDR1 and CDR2 (germline): KGHDR, SFDVKD.